The entry below gives a single T cell receptor (beta chain) sequence along with its context. Its target is not known. The CDR3 runs 11 residues. Germline loops: CDR1 SNHLY, CDR2 FYNNEI. Trimming took 7 bases from V and 7 from J; bases not matched to a gene: 3. The sample originates from a study of T cell repertoires in cytomegalovirus infection. Study background: Recently identified HLA-C-restricted CMV epitopes were among the peptides used. Public TCR beta signatures marked donors with CMV infection and the matching HLA. The study, taken as a whole, reports: HLA-C-restricted CMV-specific TCR beta clonotypes prevailed in the ex vivo response.

From the reads, TCRdb called clonotypes with MiXCR, one entry per CDR3 protein. This table holds approximately 770,000 distinct CDR3 sequences, around 29% found once. The material was cultured CD8+ T cells from PBMCs, obtained from culture after CMV antigen stimulation. The chain has TRBV2 and TRBJ1-2, with 7 bases identical to TRBD1. The source is a human donor in good health (CMV status not recorded). Some clones in this sample may be carry-over from other donors' samples. The CDR3 region is CASKTGSGYTF. The CDR3, as DNA: TGTGCCAGCAAGACAGGGAGTGGCTACACCTTC.